This TCR beta chain originates from a study of blood T cell repertoires in COVID-19. Whole-study context: Whether acute or convalescent, the COVID-19 samples came from the United States, Italy and Spain. T cells, B-cell-depleted T cells, or PBMCs supplied cDNA or gDNA.

Followed over time, Seattle patients had been enrolled while infection was active. Produced via immunoSEQ multiplex PCR; TCRdb's table is partial and in-frame only. The data show a few hundred thousand clones, over 85% seen once. V lost 2 bases and J lost 5, with 16 bases in between. In germline, CDR1 is LGHDT, CDR2 YNNKEL (reference sequence). This CDR3 is built from 16 residues. This TCR was recovered from a young man with COVID-19, enrolled during active disease. V gene TRBV3-1 (or the pseudogene TRBV3-2) combines with J gene TRBJ2-1; D remains unclear. The source material was peripheral blood. The CDR3 is CASSQNPRASNNEQFF. CDR3 nucleotides: TGTGCCAGCAGCCAAAATCCCCGTGCGAGCAACAATGAGCAGTTCTTC.